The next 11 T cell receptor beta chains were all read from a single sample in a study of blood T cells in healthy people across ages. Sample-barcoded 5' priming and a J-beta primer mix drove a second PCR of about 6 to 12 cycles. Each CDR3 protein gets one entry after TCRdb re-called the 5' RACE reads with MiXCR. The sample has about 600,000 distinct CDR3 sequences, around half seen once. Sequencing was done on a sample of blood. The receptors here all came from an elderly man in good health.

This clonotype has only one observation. The CDR3 coding sequence is TGTGCCAGCAGCAGAACCGGGACAGGGGTTTTGGATACGCAGTATTTT. The encoded protein is CASSRTGTGVLDTQYF. The V and J genes are TRBV7-2 and TRBJ2-3; 10 bases map to TRBD1. The junction had 11 bases not matched to a gene; V was cut back by 5 bases and J by 6 bases. The CDR3 has 16 residues. Germline V CDR1 and CDR2: SGHTA, FQGNSA. Drawing the rest from reference TRBV7-2 and TRBJ2-3, the complete variable domain is GAGVSQSPSNKVTEKGKDVELRCDPISGHTALYWYRQSLGQGLEFLIYFQGNSAPDKSGLPSDRFSAERTGGSVSTLTIQRTQQEDSAVYLCASSRTGTGVLDTQYFGPGTRLTVL.

The CDR3 DNA sequence: TGTGCCAGCAGCCATCGACTACAACAAGAGACCCAGTACTTC. The encoded protein is CASSHRLQQETQYF. The J gene is TRBJ2-5, the V gene TRBV7-9; D perhaps matches TRBD2 (5 bases). Germline CDR1 reads SEHNR; CDR2 reads FQNEAQ (reference sequence). V was clipped by 5 bases and J by 2 bases, with 12 bases between them. The CDR3 is 14 residues long.

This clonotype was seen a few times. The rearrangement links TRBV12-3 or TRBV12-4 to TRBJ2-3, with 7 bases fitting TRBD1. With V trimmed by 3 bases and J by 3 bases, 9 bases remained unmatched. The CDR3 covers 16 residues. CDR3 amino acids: CASSFSAGGRTDTQYF. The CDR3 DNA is TGTGCCAGCAGTTTTTCGGCAGGGGGTAGAACAGATACGCAGTATTTT.

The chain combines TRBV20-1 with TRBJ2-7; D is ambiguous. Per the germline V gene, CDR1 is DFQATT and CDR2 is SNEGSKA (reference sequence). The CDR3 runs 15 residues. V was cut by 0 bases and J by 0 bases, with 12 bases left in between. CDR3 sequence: CSARDVYGSSYEQYF. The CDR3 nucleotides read TGCAGTGCTAGAGATGTATACGGAAGCTCCTACGAGCAGTACTTC.

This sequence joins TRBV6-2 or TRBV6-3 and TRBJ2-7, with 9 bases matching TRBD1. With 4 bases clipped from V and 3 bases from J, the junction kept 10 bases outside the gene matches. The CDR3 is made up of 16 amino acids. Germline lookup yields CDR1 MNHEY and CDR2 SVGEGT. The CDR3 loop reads CASSSDPGQGVYEQYF. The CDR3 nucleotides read TGTGCCAGCAGTTCGGACCCGGGACAGGGAGTCTACGAGCAGTACTTC.

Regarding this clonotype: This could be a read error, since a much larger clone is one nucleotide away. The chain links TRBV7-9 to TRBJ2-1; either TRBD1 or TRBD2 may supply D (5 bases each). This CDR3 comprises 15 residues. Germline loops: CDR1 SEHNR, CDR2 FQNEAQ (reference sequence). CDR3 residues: CASSLGGGTYNGQFF. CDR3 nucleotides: TGTGCCAGCAGCTTAGGTGGGGGAACCTACAATGGGCAGTTCTTC.

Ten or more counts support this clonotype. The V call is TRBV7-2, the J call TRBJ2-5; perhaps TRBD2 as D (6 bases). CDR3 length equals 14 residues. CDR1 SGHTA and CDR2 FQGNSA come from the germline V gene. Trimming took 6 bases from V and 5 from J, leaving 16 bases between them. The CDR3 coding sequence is TGTGCCAGCAGTATGACTAGTTTATCCGAGACCCAGTACTTC. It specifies CASSMTSLSETQYF.

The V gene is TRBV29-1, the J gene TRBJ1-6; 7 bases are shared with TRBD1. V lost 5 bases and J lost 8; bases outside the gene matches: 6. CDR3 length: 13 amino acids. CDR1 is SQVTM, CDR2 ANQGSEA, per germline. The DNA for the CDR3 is TGCAGCGTTCGAGACAGGGACGATTCACCCCTCCACTTT. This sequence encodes CSVRDRDDSPLHF.

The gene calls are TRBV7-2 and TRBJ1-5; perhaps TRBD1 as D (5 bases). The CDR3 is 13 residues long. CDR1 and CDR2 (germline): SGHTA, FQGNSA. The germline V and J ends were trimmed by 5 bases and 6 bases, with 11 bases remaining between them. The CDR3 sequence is CASSRGRAQPQHF. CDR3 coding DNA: TGTGCCAGCAGCAGGGGACGGGCTCAGCCCCAGCATTTT.

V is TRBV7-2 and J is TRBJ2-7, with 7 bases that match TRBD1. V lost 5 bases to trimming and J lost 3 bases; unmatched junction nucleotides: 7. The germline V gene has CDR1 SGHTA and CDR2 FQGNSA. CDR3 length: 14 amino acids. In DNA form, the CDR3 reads TGTGCCAGCAGCCTAGGACAGGTTTACTACGAGCAGTACTTC. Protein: CASSLGQVYYEQYF.

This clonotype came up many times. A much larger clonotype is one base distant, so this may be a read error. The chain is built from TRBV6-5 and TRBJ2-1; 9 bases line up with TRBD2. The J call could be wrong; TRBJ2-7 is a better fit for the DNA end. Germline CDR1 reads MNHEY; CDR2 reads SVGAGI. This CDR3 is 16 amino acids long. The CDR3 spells CASSYRSGLAYNEQYF. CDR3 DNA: TGTGCCAGCAGTTACAGGTCGGGACTAGCATACAATGAGCAGTACTTC.